The 14 T cell receptor beta chains reported below all come from one sample, sequenced in a study of response to subunit inactivated influenza vaccine. TCRdb processed the RT-PCR reads anew with MiXCR; each CDR3 protein has one entry. Of about 520,000 distinct CDR3 sequences listed, 6.5% to 8% are singletons. This specimen was PBMCs from blood, taken around 25 months after vaccination. The receptors originated from a man aged 50 to 69 who received an inactivated influenza vaccine.

The CDR3 here is CASGGTGRRGEQYF. The DNA of the CDR3 is TGTGCCAGTGGGGGGACAGGTCGCCGGGGTGAGCAGTACTTC. This chain uses TRBV12-3 or TRBV12-4 with TRBJ2-7; TRBD1 aligns across 8 bases. This CDR3 is built from 14 residues. The V segment lost 9 bases and the J segment 7 bases; nucleotides outside the gene matches: 14.

The V call is TRBV4-3, the J call TRBJ2-1, with 11 bases fitting TRBD2. This CDR3 region has 17 residues. V shed 0 bases, J shed 0 bases, and the junction held 1 base outside the gene matches. Germline V gene sequence: CDR1 LGHNA, CDR2 YSLEER. CDR3 loop: CASSQDSGRASYNEQFF. CDR3 DNA: TGCGCCAGCAGCCAAGATAGCGGGAGGGCCTCCTACAATGAGCAGTTCTTC.

As for this clonotype: A much larger clone differs by one base, so this may be a read error. The chain carries TRBV5-1 and TRBJ2-3, with 9 bases identical to TRBD1. V dropped 4 bases and J dropped 7; count of bases not matched to a gene: 7. Germline-derived CDR1 and CDR2 are SGHRS and YFSETQ. The CDR3 runs to 14 residues. CDR3 residues: CASSEAQGANTQYF. The CDR3 DNA reads TGCGCCAGCAGCGAAGCACAGGGGGCAAATACGCAGTATTTT.

The J gene is TRBJ2-7, the V gene TRBV29-1; D call uncertain. This CDR3 comprises 13 residues. The ends were cut back, 0 bases at V and 2 bases at J, with 8 bases in the middle. Germline V CDR1 and CDR2: SQVTM, ANQGSEA. This CDR3 reads CSVEDPRTYEQYF. The DNA of the CDR3 is TGCAGCGTTGAAGATCCCAGGACCTACGAGCAGTACTTC.

This clonotype appeared many times. This chain joins TRBV6-2 or TRBV6-3 and TRBJ2-2, with TRBD1 as a possible D gene (5 bases). The length of the CDR3 is 17 residues. The germline V gene has CDR1 MNHEY and CDR2 SVGEGT. V was pared by 0 bases and J by 0 bases, with 11 bases between. The CDR3 region has the DNA TGTGCCAGCAGTTACTCGACGGGCAGGGCGAACACCGGGGAGCTGTTTTTT. The encoded protein is CASSYSTGRANTGELFF.

This clonotype was picked up a small number of times. The chain combines TRBV11-2 with TRBJ1-1; D remains ambiguous. This CDR3 is built from 13 residues. Trimming took off 0 bases at V and 7 bases at J, with 9 bases between the two ends. Germline CDR1 SGHAT, CDR2 FQNNGV. The CDR3 reads CASSLDHWGEAFF. For the CDR3, the DNA is TGTGCCAGCAGCTTAGATCATTGGGGTGAAGCTTTCTTT.

The rearrangement joins TRBV29-1 to TRBJ2-3, with a possible D match to TRBD1 (5 bases). The CDR3 runs 14 residues. Per germline, CDR1 SQVTM and CDR2 ANQGSEA. With 4 bases removed from V and 2 bases from J, the gap between germline ends came to 13 bases. CDR3 sequence: CSVALGPSTDTQYF. CDR3 DNA: TGCAGCGTTGCTTTGGGGCCCTCCACAGATACGCAGTATTTT.

Many counts were recorded for this clonotype. The chain has TRBV12-3 or TRBV12-4 and TRBJ1-5, with D unclear. CDR3 length: 14 residues. The V gene lost 7 bases and the J gene lost 1 base, with 11 bases spanning the gap. This CDR3 is CASTKAASNQPQHF. Here the CDR3 DNA reads TGTGCCAGCACCAAAGCGGCAAGCAATCAGCCCCAGCATTTT.

There are a few counts of this clonotype. The chain couples TRBV20-1 to TRBJ2-1; 8 bases are a match to TRBD2. The CDR3 totals 16 residues. The germline V gene has CDR1 DFQATT and CDR2 SNEGSKA (reference sequence). The V and J ends lost 3 bases and 4 bases, in that order; junction bases with no gene match: 11. DNA of the CDR3: TGCAGTGCTAGTGATCCAGCGGGAGCGTCTTACAATGAGCAGTTCTTC. Translating it yields CSASDPAGASYNEQFF.

A few counts support this clonotype. The chain links TRBV15 to TRBJ1-2; D not certain. The CDR3 spans 15 residues. The germline CDR1 and CDR2 sequences are LNHNV and YYDKDF (reference sequence). Trimming left V 0 bases short and J 4 bases short, with 12 bases between. Written as DNA, the CDR3 is TGTGCCACCAGCAGAGAAAAAGGAGACGTCTATGGCTACACCTTC. Its translation is CATSREKGDVYGYTF.

The V call is TRBV12-3 or TRBV12-4, the J call TRBJ2-2; 12 bases map to TRBD1. V dropped 3 bases and J dropped 1; count of bases not matched to a gene: 3. This CDR3 comprises 17 residues. DNA of the CDR3: TGTGCCAGCAGTTTGGGGACAGGGGGCTTGAACACCGGGGAGCTGTTTTTT. Amino acid sequence: CASSLGTGGLNTGELFF.

The rearrangement joins TRBV11-3 to TRBJ2-3, with 9 bases identical to TRBD1. V lost 4 bases, J lost 2 bases, and 7 bases stayed unmatched. CDR1 SGHNT and CDR2 YENEEA come from the germline V gene. The CDR3 covers 16 residues. The CDR3 loop reads CASSSGDRADTDTQYF. The CDR3 DNA reads TGTGCCAGCAGCTCAGGGGACAGGGCCGACACAGATACGCAGTATTTT.

DNA of the CDR3: TGTGCCACCAGCTCCTACAGGGGGCTAGATGAAAAACTGTTTTTT. This sequence encodes CATSSYRGLDEKLFF. V is TRBV15 and J is TRBJ1-4, with TRBD1 matching 9 bases. The V segment lost 5 bases and the J segment 6 bases; nucleotides outside the gene matches: 7. The length of the CDR3 is 15 residues. Germline-derived CDR1 and CDR2 are LNHNV and YYDKDF (reference sequence).

There are many counts of this clonotype. V is TRBV2 and J is TRBJ2-1; TRBD2 is a possible D gene (5 bases). This CDR3 region has 16 residues. V lost 7 bases and J lost 0, with 16 bases in between. The germline V gene encodes CDR1 SNHLY and CDR2 FYNNEI. The CDR3 here is CASTPARRYSYNEQFF. The CDR3 DNA reads as TGTGCCAGCACCCCCGCGCGGAGGTACTCCTACAATGAGCAGTTCTTC.